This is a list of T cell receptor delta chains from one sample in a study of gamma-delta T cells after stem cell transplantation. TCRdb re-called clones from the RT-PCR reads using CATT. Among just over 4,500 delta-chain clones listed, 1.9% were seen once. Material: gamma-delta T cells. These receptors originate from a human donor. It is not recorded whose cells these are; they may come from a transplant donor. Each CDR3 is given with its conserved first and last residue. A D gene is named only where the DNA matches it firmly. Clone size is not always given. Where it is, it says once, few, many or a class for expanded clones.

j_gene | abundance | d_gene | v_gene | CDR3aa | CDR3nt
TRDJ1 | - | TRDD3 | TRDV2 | CACDPLLGDSTDKLIF | TGTGCCTGTGACCCCCTACTGGGGGATTCCACCGATAAACTCATCTTT
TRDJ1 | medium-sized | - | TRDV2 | CACDTVTRGYTDKLIF | TGTGCCTGTGACACCGTGACGAGGGGGTACACCGATAAACTCATCTTT
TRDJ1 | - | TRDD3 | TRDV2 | CACDTVYGGDTRGPTDKLIF | TGTGCCTGTGACACGGTCTATGGAGGGGATACGCGGGGACCCACCGATAAACTCATCTTT
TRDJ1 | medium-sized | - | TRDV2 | CACDTLGTPKDKLIF | TGTGCCTGTGACACGCTGGGGACCCCGAAGGATAAACTCATCTTT
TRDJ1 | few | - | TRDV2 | CACDPLGPNTDKLIF | TGTGCCTGTGATCCCCTGGGGCCGAACACCGATAAACTCATCTTT
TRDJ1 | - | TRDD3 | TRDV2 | CACDALLGDTQTDKLIF | TGTGCCTGTGACGCCTTACTGGGGGATACGCAAACCGATAAACTCATCTTT
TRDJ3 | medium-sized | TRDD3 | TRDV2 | CACDTADKGDTRSSWDTRQMFF | TGTGCCTGTGACACCGCTGATAAGGGGGATACGCGAAGCTCCTGGGACACCCGACAGATGTTTTTC
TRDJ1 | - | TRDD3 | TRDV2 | CACDTPWLGDHKLIF | TGTGCCTGTGACACCCCGTGGCTGGGGGACCATAAACTCATCTTT
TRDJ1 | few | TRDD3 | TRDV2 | CACDTVLGDTEGHTDKLIF | TGTGCCTGTGACACGGTACTGGGGGATACGGAGGGGCACACCGATAAACTCATCTTT
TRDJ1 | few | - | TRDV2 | CACDPVGEDKLIF | TGTGCCTGTGACCCTGTTGGTGAGGATAAACTCATCTTT
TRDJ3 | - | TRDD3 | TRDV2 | CACDPVTRGDTPEETSWDTRRMFF | TGTGCCTGTGACCCTGTCACGCGGGGGGATACGCCGGAAGAAACCTCCTGGGACACCCGACGGATGTTTTTC
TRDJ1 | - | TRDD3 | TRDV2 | CACDSVGESDKLIF | TGTGCCTGTGACAGTGTGGGGGAGTCCGATAAACTCATCTTT
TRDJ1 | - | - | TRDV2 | CACVELEGANTDKLIF | TGTGCCTGTGTGGAACTCGAAGGGGCTAACACCGATAAACTCATCTTT
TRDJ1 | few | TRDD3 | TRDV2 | CACDLLGRLDTDKLIF | TGTGCCTGTGATTTACTGGGGAGGCTCGACACCGATAAACTCATCTTT
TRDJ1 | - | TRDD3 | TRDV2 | CACEPLGDATDKLIF | TGTGCCTGTGAACCATTGGGGGATGCCACCGATAAACTCATCTTT
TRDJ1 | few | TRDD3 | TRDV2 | CACDPAGGPWGIYTDKLIF | TGTGCCTGTGACCCCGCTGGGGGACCCTGGGGCATATACACCGATAAACTCATCTTT
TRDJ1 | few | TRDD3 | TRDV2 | CACDTLLGDTDDKLIF | TGTGCCTGTGACACCTTACTGGGGGATACGGACGATAAACTCATCTTT
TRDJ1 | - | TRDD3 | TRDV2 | CARDSVGARSGGYALPNTDKLIF | TGTGCCCGTGACTCCGTCGGCGCTCGGTCTGGGGGATACGCTTTACCCAACACCGATAAACTCATCTTT
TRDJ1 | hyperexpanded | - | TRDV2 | CACDTLSGYTDKLIF | TGTGCCTGTGACACCCTATCCGGTTACACCGATAAACTCATCTTT
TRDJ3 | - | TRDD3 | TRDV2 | CACDPLAMGDTARSWDTRQMFF | TGTGCCTGTGACCCTCTCGCAATGGGGGATACGGCCCGCTCCTGGGACACCCGACAGATGTTTTTC
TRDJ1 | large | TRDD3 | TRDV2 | CACDILGGSDKLIF | TGTGCCTGTGATATCCTGGGGGGGTCCGATAAACTCATCTTT
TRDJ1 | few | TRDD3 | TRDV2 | CACDRLGAQYTDKLIF | TGTGCCTGTGACCGACTGGGGGCCCAGTACACCGATAAACTCATCTTT
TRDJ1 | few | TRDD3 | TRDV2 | CACDAVLGDNLGDKLIF | TGTGCCTGTGACGCCGTACTGGGGGATAATCTGGGCGATAAACTCATCTTT